Below, one TCR beta chain is given with its context. This clone was recorded a few times. There is no known antigen for this receptor. Base qualities are not at hand, and no much larger clone is one base apart. TCRbeta CDR3 regions were amplified from genomic DNA by means of the immunoSEQ Assay, a bias-controlled multiplex PCR. Under the source paper's analysis protocol: The number of nucleated cells in each sample was estimated from the amplification of reference gene primers within the assay. To quantify the absolute abundance of each unique TCRbeta CDR3 rearrangement, sequence reads were collapsed and filtered. Productive Simpson clonality was computed per sample as the square root of Simpson's diversity index over productive rearrangements. The table comes from immuneACCESS by way of TCRdb, which keeps in-frame sequences with V and J called. Part of the clones is missing from these tables; in studies checked, under half for an unresolved V gene and the rest for unknown reasons. The D gene and trimming were derived from the DNA, and the V and J assignments and clone size from that table. The sample data list nearly 70,000 clones, and about 91% of these were observed just once. The ten largest clones capture approximately 6.4% of the sample.

The record originates from a study of blood T cell repertoires in COVID-19 (dated by TCRdb to about 2020). At the level of the whole study: Collaborator samples came from the United States, Italy and Spain and covered acute and convalescent phases of COVID-19. The prospective study material was composed of cDNA or gDNA derived from T cells, B-cell-depleted T cells, or PBMCs. The dataset comprised deeply sampled blood TCRbeta repertoires from subjects exposed to, actively infected with, or recovered from COVID-19. A freely available public database, intended as a resource for researchers studying the immune response to SARS-CoV-2, is where the repertoires were released. Samples came from the ongoing ImmuneRACE study (first 160 participants) plus 1,254 subjects from 6 global collaborators. Sample metadata almost always included a de-identified subject ID, COVID-19 status, age in years and sex. HLA class I and class II types, where available, came from metadata supplied by the sample provider rather than from assay-based typing.

The full study reports these points: How much clinical and demographic metadata was included differed by source and by participant, and the metadata was provided uncurated.

Relative to germline, V is 0 bases shorter and J is 7 bases shorter, with 16 bases between their ends. From the cysteine up to the phenylalanine, the CDR3 has a length of 16 residues. The kept DNA is CDR3 alone, 48 bases in frame from the first base. CDR1 SGHTA and CDR2 FQGTGA are derived from the germline V gene. The collaborating institutions used their own protocols to collect whole blood in K2EDTA tubes. For TCRbeta analysis, collaborators shipped samples as frozen whole blood, isolated PBMCs, or DNA extracted from either of those sample types. Material: peripheral blood. The rearranged chain carries TRBV7-3 and TRBJ2-1; a tentative D match to TRBD1 spans 6 bases. This receptor was obtained from an older woman with acute or convalescent COVID-19. The DNA sequence is as follows: TGTGCCAGCAGCTTAACGGCCAGGGGATTAGGAAATGAGCAGTTCTTC. Translation gives CASSLTARGLGNEQFF.